A single sample gave rise to the 9 T cell receptor beta chains below, sequenced in a study of shared T cell receptors in the human thymus. This table comes from immunoSEQ multiplex PCR, and its TCRdb copy is limited to in-frame clones, with some not included. In the table there are 600,000 to 900,000 clones, 70% to 90% of which are singletons. This sample also belongs to another study, concerning human thymus T cells.

The sample taken for sequencing was thymocytes. The source is a girl less than two years old with a congenital heart defect.

V is TRBV18 and J is TRBJ2-4; D is perhaps TRBD1 (5 bases). The V end lost 3 bases, the J end lost 8 bases, and 17 bases lay between the germline ends. From germline, CDR1 is KGHSH and CDR2 LQKENI. The CDR3 covers 15 residues. In nucleotides, the CDR3 is TGTGCCAGCTCACCGGGGCCATACACGGTGGACATTCAGTACTTC. Encoded protein: CASSPGPYTVDIQYF.

This chain uses TRBV5-6 with TRBJ2-5, with D tentatively TRBD1 (5 bases). Germline lookup yields CDR1 SGHDT and CDR2 YYEEEE. V was pared by 4 bases and J by 2 bases, with 24 bases between. This CDR3 spans 18 amino acids. In DNA form, the CDR3 reads TGTGCCAGCAGCCCAACCGGAGACAGTAAGACTCGGCAAGAGACCCAGTACTTC. This sequence encodes CASSPTGDSKTRQETQYF.

This rearrangement joins TRBV9 to TRBJ2-2, with D uncertain. Trimming left V 0 bases short and J 2 bases short, with 8 bases between. CDR1 and CDR2 from the germline V gene are SGDLS and YYNGEE. This CDR3 has 15 residues. The CDR3 nucleotides read TGTGCCAGCAGCGTAGTCGCGAACAACACCGGGGAGCTGTTTTTT. Its translation: CASSVVANNTGELFF.

J is TRBJ2-1 and V is TRBV9; TRBD2 agrees at 10 bases. Trimming removed 3 bases from V and 14 bases from J; junction bases left unmatched: 23. The CDR3 is made up of 18 amino acids. Germline CDR1 reads SGDLS; CDR2 reads YYNGEE. As DNA, the CDR3 is TGTGCCAGCAGCGGTGACCGCGGGACTAGCGAACGATTGGGAGACGAGTTCTTC. The encoded protein is CASSGDRGTSERLGDEFF.

The chain recombines TRBV5-1 with TRBJ2-4, with a possible D match to TRBD2 (5 bases). CDR1 SGHRS and CDR2 YFSETQ come from the germline V gene. Trimming took 3 bases from V and 9 from J, leaving 19 bases between them. This CDR3 has 15 residues. Written as DNA, the CDR3 is TGCGCCAGCAGCTCCCGGTCCCCCGGGGTAGGCATTCAGTACTTC. Its protein is CASSSRSPGVGIQYF.

Note on this clone: Its ends do not fully match the called genes, so a read error is possible. V gene TRBV5-1 combines with J gene TRBJ1-1; no definite D call. The CDR3 contains 14 residues. Germline CDR1 SGHRS, CDR2 YFSETQ. The CDR3 here is CASSLGRRNIEAFF. The DNA of the CDR3 is TGCGCCAGCAGCTTGGGGCGCAGGAACATTGAAGCTTTCTTT.

This clone has a single count. This sequence joins TRBV4-1 and TRBJ1-6; 9 bases fit TRBD1. The CDR3 covers 17 residues. V shed 2 bases and J 10 bases; nucleotides not matched to a gene: 12. Germline lookup yields CDR1 MGHRA and CDR2 YSYEKL. This CDR3 is CASSQYPGTGIWSPLHF. The CDR3 DNA follows: TGCGCCAGCAGCCAATACCCCGGGACAGGGATTTGGTCACCCCTCCACTTT.

The chain employs TRBV7-8 and TRBJ2-7, with TRBD1 as a possible D gene (6 bases). This CDR3 comprises 14 residues. Germline assignment: CDR1 SGHVS and CDR2 FQNEAQ. With 5 bases removed from V and 2 bases from J, the gap between germline ends came to 13 bases. The CDR3 DNA sequence: TGTGCCAGCAGCACCGGGACATTCGCCTACGAGCAGTACTTC. Residues: CASSTGTFAYEQYF.

The chain links TRBV4-3 to TRBJ1-1; D not certain. V was shortened by 1 base and J by 0 bases, with 15 bases between the two germline ends. The V gene's germline CDR1 is LGHNA and CDR2 YSLEER. The CDR3 extends over 17 amino acids. CDR3 residues: CASSQVRWRQMNTEAFF. In DNA, the CDR3 is TGCGCCAGCAGCCAAGTACGTTGGCGGCAGATGAACACTGAAGCTTTCTTT.